Listed below are T cell receptor beta chains from one sample, sequenced in a study of OX40 agonist ivuxolimab in advanced cancers. Sequencing was performed with immunoSEQ multiplex PCR; in TCRdb, only in-frame clones are kept and a portion is missing. The data show over 25,000 clones, around 85% seen once. Here the sequenced sample was CD4+ or CD8+ T cells sorted from blood, taken in a trial of the OX40 agonist ivuxolimab. The receptors shown here come from an adult with an advanced solid tumor such as melanoma, head and neck, liver or kidney cancer. The CDR3 runs from the conserved cysteine through the conserved F or W. The D gene is left open where the match is weak. Size is stated for part of the rows, as once, few or many counts, or as a class when the clone is expanded.

V gene: TRBV5-4; J gene: TRBJ1-6; clone size: .; D gene: TRBD1; CDR3 protein: CASSRGQGASLPLHF; CDR3 DNA: TGTGCCAGCAGCCGTGGACAGGGTGCATCTTTACCCCTCCACTTT
V gene: TRBV4-3; J gene: TRBJ1-4; clone size: .; D gene: .; CDR3 protein: CASSQDWGRGDEKLFF; CDR3 DNA: TGCGCCAGCAGCCAAGATTGGGGCAGGGGTGATGAAAAACTGTTTTTT
V gene: TRBV29-1; J gene: TRBJ1-1; clone size: few; D gene: .; CDR3 protein: CSVKTGNTEAFF; CDR3 DNA: TGCAGCGTGAAGACGGGGAACACTGAAGCTTTCTTT
V gene: TRBV7-3; J gene: TRBJ2-3; clone size: .; D gene: TRBD2; CDR3 protein: CASSFSGLGGDTQYF; CDR3 DNA: TGTGCCAGCAGTTTTAGCGGACTAGGAGGAGATACGCAGTATTTT
V gene: TRBV27; J gene: TRBJ2-1; clone size: once; D gene: .; CDR3 protein: CASSLGQNYNEQFF; CDR3 DNA: TGTGCCAGCAGTTTAGGACAGAACTACAATGAGCAGTTCTTC
V gene: TRBV7-9; J gene: TRBJ1-5; clone size: .; D gene: TRBD1; CDR3 protein: CASSSGGSNQPQHF; CDR3 DNA: TGTGCCAGCAGCTCAGGGGGCTCCAATCAGCCCCAGCATTTT
V gene: TRBV19; J gene: TRBJ1-2; clone size: few; D gene: .; CDR3 protein: CASHYSGADYGYTF; CDR3 DNA: TGTGCCAGCCATTACTCGGGGGCGGACTATGGCTACACCTTC
V gene: TRBV30; J gene: TRBJ2-7; clone size: .; D gene: TRBD1; CDR3 protein: CAWSVDRDRGPYEQYF; CDR3 DNA: TGTGCCTGGAGTGTAGACCGGGACAGGGGCCCCTACGAGCAGTACTTC
V gene: TRBV4-3; J gene: TRBJ2-3; clone size: .; D gene: .; CDR3 protein: CASSQDLPGLHTDTQYF; CDR3 DNA: TGCGCCAGCAGCCAAGACCTACCGGGACTCCACACAGATACGCAGTATTTT
V gene: TRBV5-6; J gene: TRBJ1-3; clone size: .; D gene: .; CDR3 protein: CASSFGGTGNTIYF; CDR3 DNA: TGTGCCAGCAGCTTTGGGGGGACTGGAAACACCATATATTTT
V gene: TRBV9; J gene: TRBJ2-3; clone size: .; D gene: .; CDR3 protein: CASSVSGVSTDTQYF; CDR3 DNA: TGTGCCAGCAGCGTATCGGGGGTTAGCACAGATACGCAGTATTTT
V gene: TRBV4-2; J gene: TRBJ2-3; clone size: .; D gene: TRBD2; CDR3 protein: CASSQDRSGSYGDTQYF; CDR3 DNA: TGTGCCAGCAGCCAAGATAGGAGCGGGAGCTATGGAGATACGCAGTATTTT
V gene: TRBV5-1; J gene: TRBJ2-5; clone size: .; D gene: TRBD2; CDR3 protein: CASSFTGEGETQYF; CDR3 DNA: TGCGCCAGCAGCTTCACGGGGGAGGGGGAGACCCAGTACTTC
V gene: TRBV13; J gene: TRBJ2-7; clone size: .; D gene: .; CDR3 protein: CASSPGRAAYEQYF; CDR3 DNA: TGTGCCAGCAGCCCGGGAAGGGCAGCCTACGAGCAGTACTTC
V gene: TRBV27; J gene: TRBJ2-1; clone size: .; D gene: .; CDR3 protein: CATSGSLNEQFF; CDR3 DNA: TGTGCCACCTCGGGGTCCTTGAATGAGCAGTTCTTC
V gene: TRBV6-5; J gene: TRBJ1-1; clone size: .; D gene: .; CDR3 protein: CASSYSSDGTEAFF; CDR3 DNA: TGTGCCAGCAGTTACTCGTCTGATGGGACTGAAGCTTTCTTT
V gene: TRBV6-6; J gene: TRBJ2-5; clone size: .; D gene: .; CDR3 protein: CASRPTGSIQETQYF; CDR3 DNA: TGTGCCAGCAGACCCACCGGGTCGATCCAAGAGACCCAGTACTTC
V gene: TRBV4-1; J gene: TRBJ2-7; clone size: .; D gene: .; CDR3 protein: CASSQGRGGSYEQYF; CDR3 DNA: TGCGCCAGCAGCCAAGGACGGGGTGGCTCCTACGAGCAGTACTTC
V gene: TRBV6-4; J gene: TRBJ2-1; clone size: once; D gene: .; CDR3 protein: CASSPGLEDNEQFF; CDR3 DNA: TGTGCCAGCAGCCCGGGTCTAGAGGACAATGAGCAGTTCTTC
V gene: TRBV5-8; J gene: TRBJ2-1; clone size: .; D gene: TRBD1; CDR3 protein: CASSSRTGYNEQFF; CDR3 DNA: TGTGCCAGCAGCTCAAGGACAGGGTACAATGAGCAGTTCTTC
V gene: TRBV27; J gene: TRBJ1-1; clone size: .; D gene: .; CDR3 protein: CASSLSGTRGTEAFF; CDR3 DNA: TGTGCCAGCAGTTTATCGGGGACCCGGGGCACTGAAGCTTTCTTT
V gene: TRBV5-1; J gene: TRBJ2-2; clone size: .; D gene: .; CDR3 protein: CASSRSMGGGELFF; CDR3 DNA: TGCGCCAGCAGTCGATCAATGGGTGGCGGGGAGCTGTTTTTT
V gene: TRBV9; J gene: TRBJ2-2; clone size: .; D gene: .; CDR3 protein: CASSVAGTGELFF; CDR3 DNA: TGTGCCAGCAGCGTAGCTGGCACCGGGGAGCTGTTTTTT
V gene: TRBV7-9; J gene: TRBJ1-3; clone size: .; D gene: .; CDR3 protein: CASSQTVGVSGNTIYF; CDR3 DNA: TGTGCCAGCAGCCAGACCGTAGGGGTATCTGGAAACACCATATATTTT
V gene: TRBV6-5; J gene: TRBJ2-2; clone size: .; D gene: .; CDR3 protein: CASSPQGIGELFF; CDR3 DNA: TGTGCCAGCAGTCCTCAGGGCATCGGGGAGCTGTTTTTT
V gene: TRBV7-2; J gene: TRBJ2-2; clone size: .; D gene: .; CDR3 protein: CASSLGPSLTGELFF; CDR3 DNA: TGTGCCAGCAGCTTAGGGCCTAGCCTCACCGGGGAGCTGTTTTTT
V gene: TRBV9; J gene: TRBJ2-7; clone size: .; D gene: TRBD2; CDR3 protein: CASSVRGGDEQYF; CDR3 DNA: TGTGCCAGCAGCGTACGGGGAGGGGACGAGCAGTACTTC
V gene: TRBV7-3; J gene: TRBJ1-5; clone size: .; D gene: TRBD1; CDR3 protein: CASSTPRQGPKESNQPQHF; CDR3 DNA: TGTGCCAGCAGCACCCCTAGACAGGGCCCCAAGGAGAGCAATCAGCCCCAGCATTTT
V gene: TRBV19; J gene: TRBJ1-1; clone size: .; D gene: .; CDR3 protein: CASSIAANTEAFF; CDR3 DNA: TGTGCCAGTAGTATAGCCGCGAACACTGAAGCTTTCTTT
V gene: TRBV27; J gene: TRBJ2-7; clone size: .; D gene: .; CDR3 protein: CASRAYGAFDEQYF; CDR3 DNA: TGTGCCAGCCGAGCATATGGGGCATTCGACGAGCAGTACTTC
V gene: TRBV4-1; J gene: TRBJ1-1; clone size: .; D gene: .; CDR3 protein: CASSQERTTEAFF; CDR3 DNA: TGCGCCAGCAGCCAAGAGCGGACCACTGAAGCTTTCTTT